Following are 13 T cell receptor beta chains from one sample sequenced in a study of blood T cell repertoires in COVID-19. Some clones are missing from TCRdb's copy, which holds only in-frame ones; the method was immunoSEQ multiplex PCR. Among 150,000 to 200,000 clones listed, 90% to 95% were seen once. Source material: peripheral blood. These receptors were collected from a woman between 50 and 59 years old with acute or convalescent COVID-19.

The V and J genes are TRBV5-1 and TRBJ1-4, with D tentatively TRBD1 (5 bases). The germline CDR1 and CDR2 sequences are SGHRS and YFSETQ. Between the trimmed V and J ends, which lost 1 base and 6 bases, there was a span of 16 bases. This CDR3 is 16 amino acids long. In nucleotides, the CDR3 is TGCGCCAGCAGCTTGTGGGGCAGGCCCTGGGATGAAAAACTGTTTTTT. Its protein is CASSLWGRPWDEKLFF.

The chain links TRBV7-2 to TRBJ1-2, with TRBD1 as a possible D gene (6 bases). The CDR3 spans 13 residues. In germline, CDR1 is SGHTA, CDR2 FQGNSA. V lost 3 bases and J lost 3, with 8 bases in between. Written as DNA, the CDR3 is TGTGCCAGCAGCTTTCGGACAGACTATGGCTACACCTTC. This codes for CASSFRTDYGYTF.

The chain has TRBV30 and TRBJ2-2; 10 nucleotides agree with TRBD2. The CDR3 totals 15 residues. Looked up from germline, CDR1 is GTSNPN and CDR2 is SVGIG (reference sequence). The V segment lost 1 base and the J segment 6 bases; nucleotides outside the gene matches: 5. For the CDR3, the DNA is TGTGCCTGGAGTGGGCTAGCGGGAGTATCCGGGGAGCTGTTTTTT. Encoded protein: CAWSGLAGVSGELFF. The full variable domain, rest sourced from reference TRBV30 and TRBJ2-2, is SQTIHQWPATLVQPVGSPLSLECTVEGTSNPNLYWYRQAAGRGLQLLFYSVGIGQISSEVPQNLSASRPQDRQFILSSKKLLLSDSGFYLCAWSGLAGVSGELFFGEGSRLTVL.

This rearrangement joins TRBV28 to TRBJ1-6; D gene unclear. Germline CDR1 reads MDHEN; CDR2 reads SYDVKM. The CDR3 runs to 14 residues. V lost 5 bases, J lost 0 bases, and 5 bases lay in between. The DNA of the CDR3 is TGTGCCAGCAGTAGGAGCTCCTATAATTCACCCCTCCACTTT. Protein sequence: CASSRSSYNSPLHF.

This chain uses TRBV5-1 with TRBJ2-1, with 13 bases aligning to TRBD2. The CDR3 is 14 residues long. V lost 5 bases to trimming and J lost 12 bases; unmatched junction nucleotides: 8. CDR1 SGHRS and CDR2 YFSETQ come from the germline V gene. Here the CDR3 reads CASRPTSGGAAQFF. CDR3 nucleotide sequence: TGCGCCAGCAGACCAACTAGCGGGGGGGCCGCGCAGTTCTTC. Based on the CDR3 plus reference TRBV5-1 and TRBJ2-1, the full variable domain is KAGVTQTPRYLIKTRGQQVTLSCSPISGHRSVSWYQQTPGQGLQFLFEYFSETQRNKGNFPGRFSGRQFSNSRSEMNVSTLELGDSALYLCASRPTSGGAAQFFGPGTRLTVL.

In DNA, the CDR3 is TGTGCCAGCAGTGAGCCGTATTCAGGGTTGTCAGGCTATGGCTACACCTTC. This sequence encodes CASSEPYSGLSGYGYTF. The chain recombines TRBV6-1 with TRBJ1-2, with D possibly TRBD1 on 5 matching bases. V lost 3 bases to trimming and J lost 4 bases, with 21 bases between them. This CDR3 comprises 17 residues. CDR1 is MNHNS, CDR2 SASEGT, per germline.

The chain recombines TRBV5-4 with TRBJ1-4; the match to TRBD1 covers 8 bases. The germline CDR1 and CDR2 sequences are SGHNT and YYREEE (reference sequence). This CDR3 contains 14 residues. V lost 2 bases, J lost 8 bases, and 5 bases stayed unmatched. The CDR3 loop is CASSLGQGGEKLFF. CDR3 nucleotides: TGTGCCAGCAGCTTAGGACAGGGTGGAGAAAAACTGTTTTTT.

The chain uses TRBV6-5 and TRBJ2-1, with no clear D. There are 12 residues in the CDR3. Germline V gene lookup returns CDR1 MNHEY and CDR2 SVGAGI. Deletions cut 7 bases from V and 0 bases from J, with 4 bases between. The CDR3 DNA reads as TGTGCCAGCATCGGCTCCTACAATGAGCAGTTCTTC. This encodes CASIGSYNEQFF.

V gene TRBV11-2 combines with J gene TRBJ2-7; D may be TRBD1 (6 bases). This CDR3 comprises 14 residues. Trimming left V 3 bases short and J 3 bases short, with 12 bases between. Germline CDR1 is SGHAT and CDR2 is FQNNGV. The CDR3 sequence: CASSFETGFYEQYF. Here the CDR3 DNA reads TGTGCCAGCAGCTTCGAGACAGGCTTCTACGAGCAGTACTTC.

The CDR3 sequence is CASSPVSSGGSITEAFF. CDR3 DNA: TGTGCCAGCTCACCAGTTAGCTCCGGGGGGAGTATCACTGAAGCTTTCTTT. The chain combines TRBV18 with TRBJ1-1; D possibly corresponds to TRBD1 (5 bases). Germline CDR1 reads KGHSH; CDR2 reads LQKENI. V was shortened by 2 bases and J by 4 bases, with 20 bases between the two germline ends. This CDR3 spans 17 amino acids.

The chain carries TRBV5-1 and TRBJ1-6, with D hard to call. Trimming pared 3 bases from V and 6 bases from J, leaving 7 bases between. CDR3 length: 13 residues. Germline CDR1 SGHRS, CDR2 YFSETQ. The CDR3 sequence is CASSSWANSPLHF. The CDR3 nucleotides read TGCGCCAGCAGCTCGTGGGCTAATTCACCCCTCCACTTT.

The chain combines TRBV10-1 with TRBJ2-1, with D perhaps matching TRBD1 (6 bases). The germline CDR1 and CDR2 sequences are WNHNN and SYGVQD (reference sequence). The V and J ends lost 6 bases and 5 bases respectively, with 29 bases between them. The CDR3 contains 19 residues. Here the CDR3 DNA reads TGCGCCAGCAGAGGGGACACGGAAAGGCCCCGGCGGAACAACAATGAGCAGTTCTTC. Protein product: CASRGDTERPRRNNNEQFF.

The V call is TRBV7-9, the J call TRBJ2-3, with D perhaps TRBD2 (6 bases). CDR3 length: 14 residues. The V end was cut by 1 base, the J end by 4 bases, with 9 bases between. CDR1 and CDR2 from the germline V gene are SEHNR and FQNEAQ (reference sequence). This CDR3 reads CASSLVAVADTQYF. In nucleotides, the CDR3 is TGTGCCAGCAGCTTAGTAGCGGTGGCAGATACGCAGTATTTT.